These 21 T cell receptor beta chains originate from one sample sequenced in a study of T cell responses to AZD1222 COVID-19 vaccine. Sequencing was performed with immunoSEQ multiplex PCR; in TCRdb, only in-frame clones are kept and a portion is missing. The sample includes 180,000 or so clones, roughly 94% of them seen just once. The sample consisted of peripheral blood, taken on day 0 of AZD1222 vaccination. The receptors stem from an adult in good health.

The CDR3 DNA reads TGTGCCTGGAGTGTAGGGGGCTCTGCTGGAAACACCATATATTTT. Protein product: CAWSVGGSAGNTIYF. The gene calls are TRBV30 and TRBJ1-3; the match to TRBD1 covers 7 bases. Trimming cost V 0 bases and J 2 bases; bases outside gene matches: 4. Germline CDR1 reads GTSNPN; CDR2 reads SVGIG (reference sequence). The CDR3 length is 15 residues.

This chain joins TRBV11-2 and TRBJ2-3; perhaps TRBD2 as D (6 bases). The V end was cut by 2 bases, the J end by 1 base, with 16 bases between. The germline CDR1 and CDR2 sequences are SGHAT and FQNNGV. The CDR3 has 17 amino acids. The CDR3 spells CASSLSPRRDGTDTQYF. The DNA of the CDR3 is TGTGCCAGCAGCTTAAGCCCCCGGAGGGACGGCACAGATACGCAGTATTTT.

The rearrangement joins TRBV27 to TRBJ2-1; D is possibly TRBD1 (6 bases). Deletions cut 2 bases from V and 3 bases from J, with 11 bases between. Germline values: CDR1 MNHEY, CDR2 SMNVEV (reference sequence). This CDR3 region has 15 residues. In DNA, the CDR3 is TGTGCCAGCAGTTTAACAGGGCCCCTCTACAATGAGCAGTTCTTC. This translates into CASSLTGPLYNEQFF.

The chain recombines TRBV28 with TRBJ2-5; D call uncertain. Germline V gives CDR1 MDHEN, CDR2 SYDVKM. Between the trimmed V and J ends, which lost 7 bases and 7 bases, there was a span of 13 bases. The CDR3 spans 12 residues. Written as DNA, the CDR3 is TGTGCCAGCACCCCCACTACTGGGACCCAGTACTTC. Protein: CASTPTTGTQYF.

This clone was detected once. This chain joins TRBV9 and TRBJ2-3; 9 positions match TRBD1. Germline assignment: CDR1 SGDLS and CDR2 YYNGEE. The CDR3 consists of 16 residues. Losses at the gene ends were 0 bases for V and 4 bases for J; bases not matched to a gene: 6. CDR3 loop: CASSVGGQGISDTQYF. As DNA, the CDR3 is TGTGCCAGCAGCGTAGGAGGACAGGGGATCTCAGATACGCAGTATTTT.

This chain connects TRBV19 to TRBJ2-6; D gene uncertain. With 1 base removed from V and 2 bases from J, the gap between germline ends came to 6 bases. Germline lookup yields CDR1 LNHDA and CDR2 SQIVND (reference sequence). The CDR3 consists of 15 residues. CDR3 in DNA: TGTGCCAGTAGTATAGGAGGAACTGGGGCCAACGTCCTGACTTTC. Its translation is CASSIGGTGANVLTF. Using reference TRBV19 and TRBJ2-6 for the parts outside the CDR3, the full variable domain is DGGITQSPKYLFRKEGQNVTLSCEQNLNHDAMYWYRQDPGQGLRLIYYSQIVNDFQKGDIAEGYSVSREKKESFPLTVTSAQKNPTAFYLCASSIGGTGANVLTFGAGSRLTVL.

The gene calls are TRBV3-1 (or the pseudogene TRBV3-2) and TRBJ2-2; no definite D call. The CDR3 has 13 amino acids. Trimming removed 5 bases from V and 4 bases from J, with 8 bases in between. CDR1 is LGHDT and CDR2 is YNNKEL in the germline V gene (reference sequence). The DNA of the CDR3 is TGTGCCAGCAGCGCTAGTTCCACCGGGGAGCTGTTTTTT. Translation gives CASSASSTGELFF.

This clone was detected only a few times. The chain couples TRBV20-1 to TRBJ2-5, with D uncertain. Per germline, CDR1 DFQATT and CDR2 SNEGSKA (reference sequence). V gave up 3 bases and J gave up 5 bases, with 19 bases separating them. This CDR3 is built from 15 residues. CDR3 region: CSASPFLGTKETQYF. The CDR3 DNA reads TGCAGTGCTAGTCCCTTCTTGGGCACCAAGGAGACCCAGTACTTC.

The chain has TRBV11-2 and TRBJ1-2; D call uncertain. Per the germline V gene, CDR1 is SGHAT and CDR2 is FQNNGV. The CDR3 is made up of 11 amino acids. Trimming took 1 base from V and 7 from J, leaving 4 bases between them. The CDR3 DNA is TGTGCCAGCAGCTTAGCGGCTGGCTACACCTTC. Its translation: CASSLAAGYTF.

The chain carries TRBV2 and TRBJ2-7, with TRBD1 as a possible D gene (6 bases). The V gene lost 6 bases and the J gene lost 3 bases, with 12 bases spanning the gap. This CDR3 is built from 13 residues. Germline loops: CDR1 SNHLY, CDR2 FYNNEI. The chain's CDR3 is CASRDRDIYEQYF. CDR3 DNA sequence: TGTGCCAGCAGAGACCGGGACATCTACGAGCAGTACTTC.

V usage is TRBV28 and J usage is TRBJ1-1; D not resolved. Per germline, CDR1 MDHEN and CDR2 SYDVKM. V lost 2 bases to trimming and J lost 7 bases, with 11 bases between them. CDR3 length: 13 residues. The CDR3 is CASSLMPPYEAFF. The CDR3, as DNA: TGTGCCAGCAGTTTAATGCCACCCTATGAAGCTTTCTTT. Full variable domain (rest looked up from reference TRBV28 and TRBJ1-1): DVKVTQSSRYLVKRTGEKVFLECVQDMDHENMFWYRQDPGLGLRLIYFSYDVKMKEKGDIPEGYSVSREKKERFSLILESASTNQTSMYLCASSLMPPYEAFFGQGTRLTVV.

The chain couples TRBV19 to TRBJ1-1; 9 positions agree with TRBD1. J was trimmed by 4 bases and V by 4 bases; bases with no gene match: 10. This CDR3 is 16 amino acids long. CDR1 and CDR2 from the germline V gene are LNHDA and SQIVND (reference sequence). The CDR3 DNA reads TGTGCCAGTAGTACGTTACAGGGGGCTTTTAGCACTGAAGCTTTCTTT. Translated, it gives CASSTLQGAFSTEAFF.

This clone appeared once. DNA for the CDR3: TGTGCCAGCAGGTCTCGTTCCTTGACTAATGAAAAACTGTTTTTT. This codes for CASRSRSLTNEKLFF. V usage is TRBV28 and J usage is TRBJ1-4; D remains ambiguous. Between the trimmed V and J ends, which lost 6 bases and 2 bases, there was a span of 13 bases. Germline CDR1 and CDR2: MDHEN and SYDVKM. This CDR3 region has 15 residues.

The chain recombines TRBV18 with TRBJ2-1, with a possible D match to TRBD1 (5 bases). The germline V gene encodes CDR1 KGHSH and CDR2 LQKENI. The CDR3 is 12 residues long. V dropped 5 bases and J dropped 10 bases, with 12 bases sitting between them. The CDR3 loop is CASSAARAEQFF. CDR3 in DNA: TGTGCCAGCTCAGCCGCCAGGGCCGAGCAGTTCTTC.

This clone has a single count. The gene calls are TRBV11-2 and TRBJ2-2; D uncertain. Germline assignment: CDR1 SGHAT and CDR2 FQNNGV. Between the trimmed V and J ends, which lost 1 base and 7 bases, there was a span of 13 bases. CDR3 length: 15 amino acids. Written as DNA, the CDR3 is TGTGCCAGCAGCTTAGCGCTGGAGTTGGGCGGGGAGCTGTTTTTT. It codes for CASSLALELGGELFF.

V and J are TRBV7-9 and TRBJ1-2; 7 bases match TRBD1. Germline lookup yields CDR1 SEHNR and CDR2 FQNEAQ (reference sequence). The CDR3 spans 17 residues. Trimming cost V 5 bases and J 2 bases; bases outside gene matches: 14. CDR3 nucleotide sequence: TGTGCCAGCAGCCACAATCCAAGGGACAGTGGGAACTATGGCTACACCTTC. Translating it yields CASSHNPRDSGNYGYTF.

The V and J genes are TRBV18 and TRBJ2-2, with 7 nucleotides matching TRBD1. The CDR3 has 16 residues. V lost 4 bases, J lost 5 bases, and 10 bases stayed unmatched. Germline assignment: CDR1 KGHSH and CDR2 LQKENI. CDR3 DNA: TGTGCCAGCTCACAAGCGACAGGGCCGGGTACCGGGGAGCTGTTTTTT. Its translation is CASSQATGPGTGELFF.

The rearrangement joins TRBV7-8 to TRBJ1-1; a possible D gene is TRBD1 (5 bases). Trimming took off 1 base at V and 5 bases at J, with 11 bases between the two ends. Germline CDR1 reads SGHVS; CDR2 reads FQNEAQ. There are 14 residues in the CDR3. The CDR3: CASSLDGARTEAFF. The CDR3 DNA reads TGTGCCAGCAGCTTAGACGGGGCGCGGACTGAAGCTTTCTTT.

V and J are TRBV7-8 and TRBJ1-1, with D perhaps matching TRBD1 (5 bases). CDR3 length: 14 amino acids. V shed 1 base and J shed 6 bases, with 12 bases lying between them. Looked up from germline, CDR1 is SGHVS and CDR2 is FQNEAQ. CDR3 sequence: CASSLEARGSEAFF. The CDR3 DNA sequence: TGTGCCAGCAGCTTAGAAGCGAGGGGTTCTGAAGCTTTCTTT.

The rearrangement links TRBV27 to TRBJ2-2; tentative D call: TRBD1 (5 bases). V lost 6 bases and J 3 bases, leaving 14 bases between the germline ends. The germline V gene encodes CDR1 MNHEY and CDR2 SMNVEV (reference sequence). CDR3 length: 15 amino acids. The CDR3, as DNA: TGTGCCAGCAGCGCCGCCGACAGATACACCGGGGAGCTGTTTTTT. This encodes CASSAADRYTGELFF.

This sequence joins TRBV5-1 and TRBJ1-3, with D possibly matching TRBD1 (5 bases). V lost 5 bases to trimming and J lost 4 bases, with 10 bases between them. The CDR3 extends over 13 amino acids. CDR1 is SGHRS and CDR2 is YFSETQ in the germline V gene. CDR3: CASRGGTGNTIYF. The CDR3, as DNA: TGCGCCAGCAGAGGAGGGACCGGAAACACCATATATTTT.